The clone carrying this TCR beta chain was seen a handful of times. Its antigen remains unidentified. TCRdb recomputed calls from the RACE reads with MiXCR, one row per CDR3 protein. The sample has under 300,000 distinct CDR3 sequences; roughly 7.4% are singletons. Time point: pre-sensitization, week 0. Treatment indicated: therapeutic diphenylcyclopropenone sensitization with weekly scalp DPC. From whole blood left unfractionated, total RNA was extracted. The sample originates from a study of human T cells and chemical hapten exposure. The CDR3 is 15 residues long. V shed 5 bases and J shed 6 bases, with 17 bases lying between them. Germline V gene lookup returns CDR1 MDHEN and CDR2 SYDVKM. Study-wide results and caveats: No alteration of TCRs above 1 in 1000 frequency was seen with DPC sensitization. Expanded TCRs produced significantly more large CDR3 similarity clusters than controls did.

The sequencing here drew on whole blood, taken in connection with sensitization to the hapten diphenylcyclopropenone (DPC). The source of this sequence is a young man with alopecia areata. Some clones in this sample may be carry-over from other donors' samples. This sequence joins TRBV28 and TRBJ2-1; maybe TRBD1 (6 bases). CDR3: CASSPDRNFINEQFF. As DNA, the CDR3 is TGTGCCAGCAGTCCCGACAGGAACTTTATCAATGAGCAGTTCTTC.